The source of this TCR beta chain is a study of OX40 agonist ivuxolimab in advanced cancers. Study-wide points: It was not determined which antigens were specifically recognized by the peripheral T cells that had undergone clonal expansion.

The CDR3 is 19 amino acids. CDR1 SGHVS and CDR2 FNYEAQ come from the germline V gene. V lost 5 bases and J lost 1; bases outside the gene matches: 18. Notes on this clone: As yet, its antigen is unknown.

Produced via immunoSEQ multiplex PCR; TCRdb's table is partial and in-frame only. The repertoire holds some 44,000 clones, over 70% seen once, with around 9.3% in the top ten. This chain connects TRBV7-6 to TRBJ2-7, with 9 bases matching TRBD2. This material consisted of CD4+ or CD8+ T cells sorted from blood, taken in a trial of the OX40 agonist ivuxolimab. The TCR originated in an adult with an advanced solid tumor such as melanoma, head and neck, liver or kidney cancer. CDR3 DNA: TGTGCCAGCAGCAACCAACCCGGGGGCCTAGCGGGACGTTCCTACGAGCAGTACTTC. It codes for CASSNQPGGLAGRSYEQYF.